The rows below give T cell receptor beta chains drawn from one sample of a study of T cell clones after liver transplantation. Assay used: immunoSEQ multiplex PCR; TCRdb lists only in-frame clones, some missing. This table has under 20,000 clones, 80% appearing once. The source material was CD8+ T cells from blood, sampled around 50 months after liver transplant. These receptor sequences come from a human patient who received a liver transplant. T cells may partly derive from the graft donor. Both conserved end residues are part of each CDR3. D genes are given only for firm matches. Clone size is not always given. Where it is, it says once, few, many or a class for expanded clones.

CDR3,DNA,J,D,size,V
CASARLQGIYEQYF,TGTGCCAGCGCCCGTCTACAGGGAATTTACGAGCAGTACTTC,TRBJ2-7,.,.,TRBV5-6
CASSFGGLNTEAFF,TGTGCCAGCAGCTTTGGGGGTTTGAACACTGAAGCTTTCTTT,TRBJ1-1,.,.,TRBV7-3
CASSLKGARNTQYF,TGTGCCAGCAGCTTGAAGGGGGCGCGAAATACGCAGTATTTT,TRBJ2-3,TRBD1,.,TRBV5-4
CASSPLGSSSGNTIYF,TGTGCCAGCAGCCCCCTTGGTTCTAGCTCTGGAAACACCATATATTTT,TRBJ1-3,.,once,TRBV4-2
CASSIDSMVRSDGYTF,TGTGCCAGTAGTATAGATTCGATGGTCCGATCGGATGGCTACACCTTC,TRBJ1-2,.,.,TRBV19
CASSVRQKQETQYF,TGTGCCAGCAGCGTACGACAGAAACAAGAGACCCAGTACTTC,TRBJ2-5,.,.,TRBV7-9
CASSVEGWGRDDEQFF,TGTGCCAGCAGCGTAGAAGGTTGGGGCAGGGACGATGAGCAGTTCTTC,TRBJ2-1,.,once,TRBV9
CASSSRDSSSGANVLTF,TGTGCCAGCAGCTCCCGGGACTCTAGCTCTGGGGCCAACGTCCTGACTTTC,TRBJ2-6,.,few,TRBV7-2
CASSPLAGAGLNF,TGTGCCAGCAGCCCGTTAGCGGGGGCGGGTTTGAACTTC,TRBJ2-4,TRBD2,.,TRBV7-2
CASSDNGGVGELFF,TGCGCCAGCAGTGATAACGGGGGTGTCGGGGAGCTGTTTTTT,TRBJ2-2,.,.,TRBV10-2
CATGPGTGLDYGYTF,TGTGCCACCGGGCCCGGGACAGGGCTTGACTATGGCTACACCTTC,TRBJ1-2,TRBD1,.,TRBV27
CASITGESSYNEQFF,TGTGCCAGCATTACAGGGGAGAGCTCCTACAATGAGCAGTTCTTC,TRBJ2-1,TRBD1,.,TRBV2
CASSSTTLRGVPYEQYF,TGTGCCAGCAGCTCCACAACCCTCCGGGGAGTGCCCTACGAGCAGTACTTC,TRBJ2-7,.,.,TRBV7-2
CASSRRTGDNEQFF,TGTGCCAGCAGCCGCAGGACAGGGGACAATGAGCAGTTCTTC,TRBJ2-1,TRBD1,.,TRBV7-9
CASSYSNGDTQYF,TGTGCCAGCAGTTACTCGAATGGAGATACGCAGTATTTT,TRBJ2-3,.,.,TRBV6-6
CSVWGTGELFF,TGCAGCGTCTGGGGCACCGGGGAGCTGTTTTTT,TRBJ2-2,.,.,TRBV29-1
CASSFPDNLAKNIQYF,TGTGCCAGCAGTTTCCCAGACAACCTAGCCAAAAACATTCAGTACTTC,TRBJ2-4,.,.,TRBV6-6
CSVSHSSYNEQFF,TGCAGCGTTTCTCATAGCTCCTACAATGAGCAGTTCTTC,TRBJ2-1,.,.,TRBV29-1
CASSIAGIANTEAFF,TGTGCCAGTAGTATCGCCGGGATAGCGAACACTGAAGCTTTCTTT,TRBJ1-1,.,.,TRBV19
CASSGLAGDPSPYNEQFF,TGTGCCAGCAGCGGACTAGCGGGAGACCCATCCCCATACAATGAGCAGTTCTTC,TRBJ2-1,TRBD2,.,TRBV2
CASSETSPIYYNEQFF,TGTGCCAGCAGTGAAACTAGCCCCATCTACTACAATGAGCAGTTCTTC,TRBJ2-1,.,.,TRBV2
CASSPGGFSYEQYF,TGTGCCAGCAGCCCCGGGGGGTTCTCCTACGAGCAGTACTTC,TRBJ2-7,TRBD2,once,TRBV7-8
CASSYRPSETQYF,TGTGCCAGCAGTTACCGGCCGAGTGAGACCCAGTACTTC,TRBJ2-5,.,.,TRBV6-6
CASSVVSMGNQPQHF,TGTGCCAGCAGTGTGGTCTCCATGGGGAATCAGCCCCAGCATTTT,TRBJ1-5,.,.,TRBV6-1
CASSPADVTETQYF,TGTGCCAGCTCACCAGCGGACGTAACAGAGACCCAGTACTTC,TRBJ2-5,.,.,TRBV18